The rows below give T cell receptor beta chains drawn from one sample of a study of T cell changes during pregnancy in multiple sclerosis. Generated by immunoSEQ multiplex PCR, the TCRdb table keeps only in-frame clones and is missing some. The sample lists tens of thousands of clones, over 85% occurring once. Source: CD4+ T cells from peripheral blood mononuclear cells, taken in the first trimester of pregnancy. Receptors originate from a female donor with multiple sclerosis, enrolled in a pregnancy study. The CDR3 runs from the conserved cysteine through the conserved F or W. A D gene is named only where the DNA matches it firmly. The size entry is marked missing in some rows and otherwise reads once, few, many or a size class.

clone_size: NA; cdr3_length: 13; j_call: TRBJ2-4; v_call: TRBV6-5; d_call: NA; cdr3_aa: CASQRGSLDIQYF; cdr3_nt: TGTGCCAGCCAACGGGGGAGCCTGGACATTCAGTACTTC
clone_size: NA; cdr3_length: 16; j_call: TRBJ2-3; v_call: TRBV15; d_call: NA; cdr3_aa: CATSRGLASRTDTQYF; cdr3_nt: TGTGCCACCAGCAGAGGACTCGCTTCTAGGACAGATACGCAGTATTTT
clone_size: NA; cdr3_length: 16; j_call: TRBJ2-7; v_call: TRBV6-5; d_call: TRBD1; cdr3_aa: CASSYSKGQGAGEQYF; cdr3_nt: TGTGCCAGCAGTTACTCGAAGGGACAGGGGGCGGGAGAGCAGTACTTC
clone_size: NA; cdr3_length: 16; j_call: TRBJ2-1; v_call: TRBV2; d_call: TRBD2; cdr3_aa: CASSAVAGALYNEQFF; cdr3_nt: TGTGCCAGCAGTGCGGTAGCGGGAGCCCTCTACAATGAGCAGTTCTTC
clone_size: NA; cdr3_length: 13; j_call: TRBJ2-4; v_call: TRBV28; d_call: NA; cdr3_aa: CASRLASRLIQYF; cdr3_nt: TGTGCCAGCAGGCTAGCGAGTCGACTTATTCAGTACTTC
clone_size: NA; cdr3_length: 15; j_call: TRBJ2-5; v_call: TRBV5-1; d_call: TRBD1; cdr3_aa: CASSSGQGRRETQYF; cdr3_nt: TGCGCCAGCAGCTCGGGACAGGGTCGGCGGGAGACCCAGTACTTC
clone_size: NA; cdr3_length: 12; j_call: TRBJ1-1; v_call: TRBV19; d_call: NA; cdr3_aa: CASSIQNTEAFF; cdr3_nt: TGTGCCAGTAGTATACAGAACACTGAAGCTTTCTTT
clone_size: NA; cdr3_length: 16; j_call: TRBJ2-7; v_call: TRBV5-1; d_call: NA; cdr3_aa: CASSTGQSQMRYEQYF; cdr3_nt: TGCGCCAGCAGCACTGGACAGTCCCAGATGAGGTACGAGCAGTACTTC
clone_size: NA; cdr3_length: 15; j_call: TRBJ2-6; v_call: TRBV5-4; d_call: NA; cdr3_aa: CASSTGPSGANVLTF; cdr3_nt: TGTGCCAGCAGCACCGGTCCTTCTGGGGCCAACGTCCTGACTTTC
clone_size: NA; cdr3_length: 15; j_call: TRBJ2-7; v_call: TRBV19; d_call: TRBD2; cdr3_aa: CASSIASGRAYEQYF; cdr3_nt: TGTGCCAGTAGTATCGCTAGCGGGAGGGCCTACGAGCAGTACTTC
clone_size: NA; cdr3_length: 15; j_call: TRBJ1-3; v_call: TRBV7-2; d_call: TRBD1; cdr3_aa: CASSPTGATGNTIYF; cdr3_nt: TGTGCCAGCAGCCCGACAGGGGCCACTGGAAACACCATATATTTT
clone_size: NA; cdr3_length: 12; j_call: TRBJ2-7; v_call: TRBV25-1; d_call: NA; cdr3_aa: CASKGDNYEQYF; cdr3_nt: TGTGCCAGCAAGGGGGACAACTACGAGCAGTACTTC
clone_size: NA; cdr3_length: 14; j_call: TRBJ2-7; v_call: TRBV6-5; d_call: NA; cdr3_aa: CASRRGPTLYEQYF; cdr3_nt: TGTGCCAGCAGGCGCGGGCCCACACTCTACGAGCAGTACTTC
clone_size: NA; cdr3_length: 16; j_call: TRBJ1-5; v_call: TRBV18; d_call: TRBD1; cdr3_aa: CASSPMRQGSNQPQHF; cdr3_nt: TGTGCCAGCTCACCAATGAGACAGGGAAGCAATCAGCCCCAGCATTTT
clone_size: NA; cdr3_length: 15; j_call: TRBJ2-1; v_call: TRBV6-5; d_call: TRBD2; cdr3_aa: CASSYSSGSYNEQFF; cdr3_nt: TGTGCCAGCAGTTACTCCAGCGGGAGTTACAATGAGCAGTTCTTC
clone_size: NA; cdr3_length: 14; j_call: TRBJ2-3; v_call: TRBV4-3; d_call: NA; cdr3_aa: CASSQDIGTDTQYF; cdr3_nt: TGCGCCAGCAGCCAGGACATAGGGACAGATACGCAGTATTTT
clone_size: NA; cdr3_length: 17; j_call: TRBJ2-2; v_call: TRBV7-9; d_call: NA; cdr3_aa: CASSTPVTGTNTGELFF; cdr3_nt: TGTGCCAGCAGCACCCCGGTGACAGGAACCAACACCGGGGAGCTGTTTTTT
clone_size: NA; cdr3_length: 14; j_call: TRBJ2-1; v_call: TRBV10-3; d_call: TRBD1; cdr3_aa: CAIRYDRDLSEQFF; cdr3_nt: TGTGCCATCAGATACGACAGGGATCTAAGTGAGCAGTTCTTC
clone_size: once; cdr3_length: 12; j_call: TRBJ1-2; v_call: TRBV30; d_call: NA; cdr3_aa: CAWSVWGMGYTF; cdr3_nt: TGTGCCTGGAGTGTATGGGGCATGGGCTACACCTTC
clone_size: NA; cdr3_length: 16; j_call: TRBJ1-1; v_call: TRBV28; d_call: NA; cdr3_aa: CASSLFGAGMNTEAFF; cdr3_nt: TGTGCCAGCAGTTTGTTCGGTGCAGGGATGAACACTGAAGCTTTCTTT
clone_size: NA; cdr3_length: 13; j_call: TRBJ2-5; v_call: TRBV28; d_call: NA; cdr3_aa: CASSFFEGGTQYF; cdr3_nt: TGTGCCAGCAGTTTTTTTGAGGGAGGGACCCAGTACTTC
clone_size: NA; cdr3_length: 16; j_call: TRBJ2-3; v_call: TRBV18; d_call: NA; cdr3_aa: CASSPLGRGITDTQYF; cdr3_nt: TGTGCCAGCTCACCACTAGGGAGGGGGATCACAGATACGCAGTATTTT
clone_size: NA; cdr3_length: 17; j_call: TRBJ2-3; v_call: TRBV28; d_call: TRBD1; cdr3_aa: CASPPPSYRGGTDTQYF; cdr3_nt: TGTGCCAGCCCACCCCCCTCTTACAGGGGTGGGACAGATACGCAGTATTTT
clone_size: NA; cdr3_length: 15; j_call: TRBJ2-7; v_call: TRBV7-2; d_call: TRBD2; cdr3_aa: CASSLVGSGSYEQYF; cdr3_nt: TGTGCCAGCAGCTTAGTGGGTAGCGGGAGTTACGAGCAGTACTTC
clone_size: NA; cdr3_length: 13; j_call: TRBJ2-5; v_call: TRBV5-1; d_call: NA; cdr3_aa: CASSPNRVETQYF; cdr3_nt: TGCGCCAGCAGCCCCAACAGGGTGGAGACCCAGTACTTC
clone_size: NA; cdr3_length: 13; j_call: TRBJ1-4; v_call: TRBV4-1; d_call: NA; cdr3_aa: CASSQEWEEKLFF; cdr3_nt: TGCGCCAGCAGCCAAGAGTGGGAGGAAAAACTGTTTTTT
clone_size: once; cdr3_length: 14; j_call: TRBJ2-3; v_call: TRBV7-2; d_call: NA; cdr3_aa: CASSLSSYTDTQYF; cdr3_nt: TGTGCCAGCAGCTTATCTTCGTACACAGATACGCAGTATTTT
clone_size: few; cdr3_length: 15; j_call: TRBJ2-3; v_call: TRBV7-8; d_call: TRBD2; cdr3_aa: CASSSGTSSQSTQYF; cdr3_nt: TGTGCCAGCAGCTCCGGGACTAGTTCACAGAGTACGCAGTATTTT
clone_size: NA; cdr3_length: 18; j_call: TRBJ2-6; v_call: TRBV10-3; d_call: TRBD2; cdr3_aa: CAISGVGRPNSGANVLTF; cdr3_nt: TGTGCCATCAGTGGGGTCGGGAGGCCCAACTCTGGGGCCAACGTCCTGACTTTC
clone_size: NA; cdr3_length: 13; j_call: TRBJ2-1; v_call: TRBV4-3; d_call: TRBD2; cdr3_aa: CASSQGEGVYQFF; cdr3_nt: TGCGCCAGCAGCCAAGGGGAGGGTGTTTACCAGTTCTTC
clone_size: NA; cdr3_length: 19; j_call: TRBJ2-1; v_call: TRBV7-9; d_call: TRBD2; cdr3_aa: CASSFWGLAGGLSDNEQFF; cdr3_nt: TGTGCCAGCAGCTTCTGGGGACTAGCGGGAGGGTTGAGTGACAATGAGCAGTTCTTC
clone_size: NA; cdr3_length: 17; j_call: TRBJ1-5; v_call: TRBV21-1; d_call: NA; cdr3_aa: CASSTYVGGGLHQPQHF; cdr3_nt: TGTGCCAGCAGCACTTATGTTGGGGGGGGGTTGCATCAGCCCCAGCATTTT
clone_size: few; cdr3_length: 15; j_call: TRBJ1-1; v_call: TRBV13; d_call: TRBD1; cdr3_aa: CASIPRQGANTEAFF; cdr3_nt: TGTGCCAGCATCCCAAGGCAGGGGGCTAACACTGAAGCTTTCTTT
clone_size: NA; cdr3_length: 16; j_call: TRBJ2-3; v_call: TRBV29-1; d_call: TRBD2; cdr3_aa: CSVEELAGVSTDTQYF; cdr3_nt: TGCAGCGTTGAAGAGTTGGCGGGAGTAAGCACAGATACGCAGTATTTT
clone_size: NA; cdr3_length: 15; j_call: TRBJ2-7; v_call: TRBV29-1; d_call: NA; cdr3_aa: CSVVRGGGLSYEQYF; cdr3_nt: TGCAGCGTTGTCCGAGGGGGGGGGCTCTCCTACGAGCAGTACTTC
clone_size: NA; cdr3_length: 17; j_call: TRBJ1-1; v_call: TRBV19; d_call: NA; cdr3_aa: CASSQASPLTGGPEAFF; cdr3_nt: TGTGCCAGTAGCCAAGCCTCCCCCCTGACAGGCGGCCCTGAAGCTTTCTTT
clone_size: NA; cdr3_length: 15; j_call: TRBJ2-6; v_call: TRBV29-1; d_call: NA; cdr3_aa: CSVVRGESGANVLTF; cdr3_nt: TGCAGCGTTGTTAGGGGCGAATCTGGGGCCAACGTCCTGACTTTC
clone_size: NA; cdr3_length: 14; j_call: TRBJ2-5; v_call: TRBV27; d_call: NA; cdr3_aa: CASTTLGPGGTQYF; cdr3_nt: TGTGCCAGCACCACCCTTGGCCCCGGGGGGACCCAGTACTTC
clone_size: NA; cdr3_length: 16; j_call: TRBJ2-3; v_call: TRBV27; d_call: TRBD2; cdr3_aa: CASSPWLAGRGDTQYF; cdr3_nt: TGTGCCAGCAGTCCGTGGCTAGCGGGGAGGGGGGATACGCAGTATTTT